Listed below are T cell receptor beta chains from one sample, sequenced in a study of T cell responses to AZD1222 COVID-19 vaccine. Libraries were prepared by immunoSEQ multiplex PCR; TCRdb keeps only in-frame clonotypes and omits some of them. The sample comprises 250,000 to 300,000 clones, about 94% of which are singletons, and around 0.6% rests with the top ten. The specimen was peripheral blood, collected 28 days after the second AZD1222 dose. The receptor source for this set is an adult who received the AZD1222 COVID-19 vaccine. The conserved cysteine and the conserved F or W are not part of the CDR3 here. D genes are given only for firm matches. Expanded clones are given a class, and other clones once, few, many or no size at all.

cdr3_aa,clone_size,j_call,d_call,v_call
ASGWGNQPQH,-,TRBJ1-5,-,TRBV12-5
ASSQRTAPNTEAF,-,TRBJ1-1,-,TRBV4-3
ASSWGGGRNYGYT,-,TRBJ1-2,-,TRBV5-1
ASSKPGRITLNTEAF,once,TRBJ1-1,-,TRBV28
ASSKGLAGDSGNGELF,-,TRBJ2-2,TRBD2,TRBV5-4
ASSDELGRTEAF,-,TRBJ1-1,-,TRBV7-9
ATSEAANQPQH,-,TRBJ1-5,-,TRBV24-1
ASSLERGGTDEQY,-,TRBJ2-7,TRBD2,TRBV5-1
ASSYPWAGGFTDTQY,-,TRBJ2-3,TRBD2,TRBV7-2
ATGKSTDTQY,-,TRBJ2-3,-,TRBV24-1
ASSLRRSGSGYEQY,-,TRBJ2-7,TRBD2,TRBV7-2
ASSDSRQWQPQH,-,TRBJ1-5,-,TRBV25-1
ASSLGTAYNEQF,once,TRBJ2-1,TRBD1,TRBV3-1/TRBV3-2
ASSEAGGYGNTIY,-,TRBJ1-3,-,TRBV2
SPSGIAGMNTEAF,-,TRBJ1-1,-,TRBV29-1
ASSQGGWGETQY,once,TRBJ2-5,-,TRBV14
ASRATGYTEAF,-,TRBJ1-1,-,TRBV12-3/TRBV12-4
ASSQDNRGRGLRGTPLH,-,TRBJ1-6,-,TRBV4-2
ASSPSDREIPEAF,-,TRBJ1-1,TRBD1,TRBV28
ASSPDRGREQF,-,TRBJ2-1,TRBD1,TRBV4-1
ASSLAGLDTDTQY,-,TRBJ2-3,-,TRBV11-2
ASSFTHEQY,-,TRBJ2-7,-,TRBV6-2/TRBV6-3
ASGARGPGEKLF,-,TRBJ1-4,-,TRBV11-2
ASTLQPNAGELF,-,TRBJ2-2,-,TRBV3-1/TRBV3-2
ASSLDLAGGNEQF,-,TRBJ2-1,TRBD2,TRBV5-1
ASSRNGARTTYEQY,once,TRBJ2-7,-,TRBV3-1/TRBV3-2
ASSLATGNTEAF,-,TRBJ1-1,-,TRBV7-8
ATAPNNNQPQH,-,TRBJ1-5,-,TRBV28
ASRPGMAYEQY,-,TRBJ2-7,-,TRBV5-6
ASSRGQDYEQY,-,TRBJ2-7,-,TRBV3-1/TRBV3-2
ASSLGSDSPLH,-,TRBJ1-6,-,TRBV28
ASTDQGFYGYT,-,TRBJ1-2,-,TRBV19
SAGAGTQY,-,TRBJ2-3,-,TRBV20-1
ASSNRGDTEAF,once,TRBJ1-1,TRBD1,TRBV28
ASSLRDRALAGDSGANVLT,-,TRBJ2-6,-,TRBV7-3
ASSLTWAMNTEAF,-,TRBJ1-1,-,TRBV5-5
ASSSGQGYEQF,-,TRBJ2-1,-,TRBV7-2
ASSRTYQEAEAF,-,TRBJ1-1,-,TRBV27
ASSYQGATQETQY,few,TRBJ2-5,TRBD1,TRBV6-5
ASSLGQVPETQY,few,TRBJ2-5,TRBD1,TRBV5-1
AISEADSSGNTIY,-,TRBJ1-3,-,TRBV10-3